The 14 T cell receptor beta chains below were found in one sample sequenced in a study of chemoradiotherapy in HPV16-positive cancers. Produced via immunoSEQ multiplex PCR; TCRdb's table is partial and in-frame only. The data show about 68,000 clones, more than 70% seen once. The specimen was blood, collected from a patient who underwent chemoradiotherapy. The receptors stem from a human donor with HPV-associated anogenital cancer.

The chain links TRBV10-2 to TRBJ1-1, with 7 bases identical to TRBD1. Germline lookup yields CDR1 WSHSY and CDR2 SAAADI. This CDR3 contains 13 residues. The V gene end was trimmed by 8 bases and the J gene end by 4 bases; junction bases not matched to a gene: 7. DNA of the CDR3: TGCGCCAGCGCACAGGGGTACGGCACTGAAGCTTTCTTT. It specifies CASAQGYGTEAFF.

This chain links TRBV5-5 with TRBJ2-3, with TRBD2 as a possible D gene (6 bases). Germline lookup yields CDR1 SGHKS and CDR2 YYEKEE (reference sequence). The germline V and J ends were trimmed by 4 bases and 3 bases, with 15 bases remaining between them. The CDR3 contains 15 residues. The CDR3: CASSLEGRETDTQYF. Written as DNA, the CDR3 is TGTGCCAGCAGCCTGGAGGGACGGGAGACAGATACGCAGTATTTT.

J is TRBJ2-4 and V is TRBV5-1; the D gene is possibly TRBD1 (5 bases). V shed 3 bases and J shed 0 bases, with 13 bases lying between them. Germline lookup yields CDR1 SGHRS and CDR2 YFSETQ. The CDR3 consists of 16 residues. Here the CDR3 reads CASSWRQLLAKNIQYF. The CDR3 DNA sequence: TGCGCCAGCAGCTGGAGACAGCTCTTAGCCAAAAACATTCAGTACTTC.

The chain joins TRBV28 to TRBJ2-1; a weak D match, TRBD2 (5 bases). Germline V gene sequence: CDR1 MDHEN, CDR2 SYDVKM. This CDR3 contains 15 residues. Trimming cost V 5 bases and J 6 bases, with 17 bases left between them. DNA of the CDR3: TGTGCCAGCAGTCCGGACCTGTATGGAGGCAATGAGCAGTTCTTC. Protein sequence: CASSPDLYGGNEQFF.

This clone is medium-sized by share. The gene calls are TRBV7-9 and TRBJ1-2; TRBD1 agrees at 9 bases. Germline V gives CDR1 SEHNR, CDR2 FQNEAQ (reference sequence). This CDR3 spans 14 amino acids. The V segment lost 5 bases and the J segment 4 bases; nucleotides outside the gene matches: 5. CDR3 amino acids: CASSPGQGLYGYTF. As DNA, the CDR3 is TGTGCCAGCAGCCCGGGACAGGGCCTCTATGGCTACACCTTC.

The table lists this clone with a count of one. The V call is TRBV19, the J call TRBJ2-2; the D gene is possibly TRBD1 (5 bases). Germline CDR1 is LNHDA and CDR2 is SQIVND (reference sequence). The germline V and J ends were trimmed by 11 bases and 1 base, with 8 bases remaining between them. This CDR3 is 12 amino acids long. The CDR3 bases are TGTGCCGGCACAGGGAACACCGGGGAGCTGTTTTTT. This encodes CAGTGNTGELFF.

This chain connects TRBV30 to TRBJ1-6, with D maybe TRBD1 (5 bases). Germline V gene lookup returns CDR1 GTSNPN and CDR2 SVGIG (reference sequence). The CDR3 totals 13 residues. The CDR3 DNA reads TGTGCGTGGGGGACGGTGTTTAATTCACCCCTCCACTTT. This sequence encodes CAWGTVFNSPLHF.

The DNA of the CDR3 is TGTGCCAGCAGTGCCTCCCCCGGGACAGGGGAACAGCCCCAGCATTTT. As protein: CASSASPGTGEQPQHF. The chain links TRBV6-1 to TRBJ1-5; TRBD1 agrees at 10 bases. The CDR3 contains 16 residues. Germline CDR1 reads MNHNS; CDR2 reads SASEGT. V gave up 4 bases and J gave up 7 bases; unmatched junction bases: 10.

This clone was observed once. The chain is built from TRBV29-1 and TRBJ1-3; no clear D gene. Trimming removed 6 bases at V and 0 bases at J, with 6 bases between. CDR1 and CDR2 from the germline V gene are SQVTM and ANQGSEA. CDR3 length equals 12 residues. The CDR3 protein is CSVLRSGNTIYF. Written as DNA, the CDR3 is TGCAGCGTGCTCCGCTCTGGAAACACCATATATTTT.

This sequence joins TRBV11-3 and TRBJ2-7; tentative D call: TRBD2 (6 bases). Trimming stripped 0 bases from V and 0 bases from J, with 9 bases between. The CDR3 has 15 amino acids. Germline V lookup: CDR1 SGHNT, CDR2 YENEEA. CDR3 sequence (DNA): TGTGCCAGCAGCTTAGAGCGGGGCCACTCCTACGAGCAGTACTTC. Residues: CASSLERGHSYEQYF. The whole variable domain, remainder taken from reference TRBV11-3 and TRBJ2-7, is EAGVVQSPRYKIIEKKQPVAFWCNPISGHNTLYWYLQNLGQGPELLIRYENEEAVDDSQLPKDRFSAERLKGVDSTLKIQPAELGDSAVYLCASSLERGHSYEQYFGPGTRLTVT.

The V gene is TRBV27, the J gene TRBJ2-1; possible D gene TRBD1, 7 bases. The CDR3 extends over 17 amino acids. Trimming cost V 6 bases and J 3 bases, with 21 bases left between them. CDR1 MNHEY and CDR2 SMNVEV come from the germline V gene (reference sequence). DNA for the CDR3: TGTGCCAGCAGCCCCCTCGAGGGGCAGGGGGGCTACAATGAGCAGTTCTTC. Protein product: CASSPLEGQGGYNEQFF.

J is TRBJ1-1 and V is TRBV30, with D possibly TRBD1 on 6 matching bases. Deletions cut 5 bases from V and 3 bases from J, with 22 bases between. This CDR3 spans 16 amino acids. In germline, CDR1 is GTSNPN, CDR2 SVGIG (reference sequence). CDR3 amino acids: CAWSLRGFSLYTEAFF. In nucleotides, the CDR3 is TGTGCCTGGTCTCTCAGGGGTTTTTCGTTATACACTGAAGCTTTCTTT.

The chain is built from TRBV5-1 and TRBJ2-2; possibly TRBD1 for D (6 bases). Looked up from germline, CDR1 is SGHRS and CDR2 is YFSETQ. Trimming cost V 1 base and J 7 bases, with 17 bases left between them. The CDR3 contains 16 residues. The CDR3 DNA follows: TGCGCCAGCAGCTTGAACCCGGGACACTCAAACGGGGAGCTGTTTTTT. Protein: CASSLNPGHSNGELFF.

CDR3 DNA: TGTGCCAGCAGTGAACTTTCTTACACAGATACGCAGTATTTT. The encoded protein is CASSELSYTDTQYF. The chain uses TRBV6-1 and TRBJ2-3; no reliable D call. The CDR3 totals 14 residues. From germline, CDR1 is MNHNS and CDR2 SASEGT. V was clipped by 2 bases and J by 2 bases, with 8 bases between them.